This is a list of T cell receptor beta chains from one sample in a study of Ad26.COV2.S vaccination and SARS-CoV-2 variants. Libraries were prepared by immunoSEQ multiplex PCR; TCRdb keeps only in-frame clonotypes and omits some of them. This table holds roughly 350,000 clones, about 89% found once. This specimen consisted of peripheral blood, obtained in a trial of Ad26.COV2.S vaccine versus placebo. Receptors were obtained from a person aged 18 to 65 who received the Ad26.COV2.S COVID-19 vaccine or a placebo. CDR3s include the opening cysteine and the closing phenylalanine or tryptophan. The D gene is left open where the match is weak. Some rows have no size entry. The others give once, few or many, or a class for an expanded clone.

abundance: -; d_gene: TRBD1; j_gene: TRBJ1-5; v_gene: TRBV29-1; CDR3nt: TGCAGCGTGGGACAGGGGCTGGGGCAGCCCCAGCATTTT; CDR3aa: CSVGQGLGQPQHF
abundance: -; d_gene: TRBD2; j_gene: TRBJ2-5; v_gene: TRBV11-2; CDR3nt: TGTGCCAGCAGCCAGACTAGCGTGGAGACCCAGTACTTC; CDR3aa: CASSQTSVETQYF
abundance: few; d_gene: -; j_gene: TRBJ1-1; v_gene: TRBV4-1; CDR3nt: TGCGCCAGCAGCCAAGGATGGGGGTACACTGAAGCTTTCTTT; CDR3aa: CASSQGWGYTEAFF
abundance: -; d_gene: TRBD1; j_gene: TRBJ2-1; v_gene: TRBV3-1/TRBV3-2; CDR3nt: TGTGCCAGCAGCCTCGCCGGGACAGGGGGCCGGTTCTTC; CDR3aa: CASSLAGTGGRFF
abundance: -; d_gene: -; j_gene: TRBJ1-2; v_gene: TRBV10-3; CDR3nt: TGTGCCATCAGTGAGGGGGGAAGCTACTACACCTTC; CDR3aa: CAISEGGSYYTF
abundance: -; d_gene: TRBD1; j_gene: TRBJ1-6; v_gene: TRBV30; CDR3nt: TGTGCCTGGAGTGGAGGGACAGGGGTAGTTTCACCCCTCCACTTT; CDR3aa: CAWSGGTGVVSPLHF
abundance: -; d_gene: TRBD1; j_gene: TRBJ2-1; v_gene: TRBV3-1/TRBV3-2; CDR3nt: TGTGCCAGCAGCCAAACCGGGACAGTCGGCAATGAGCAGTTCTTC; CDR3aa: CASSQTGTVGNEQFF
abundance: -; d_gene: TRBD2; j_gene: TRBJ2-2; v_gene: TRBV5-1; CDR3nt: TGCGCCAGCAGCGCGACTAGCGGGAGCACCACCGGGGAGCTGTTTTTT; CDR3aa: CASSATSGSTTGELFF
abundance: -; d_gene: -; j_gene: TRBJ1-3; v_gene: TRBV6-5; CDR3nt: TGTGCCAGCAGTTACAAGAGCAGGGGAAACACCATATATTTT; CDR3aa: CASSYKSRGNTIYF
abundance: once; d_gene: -; j_gene: TRBJ1-1; v_gene: TRBV28; CDR3nt: TGTGCCAGCAGTTCAAACAGCCGCGGACAGATGAACACTGAAGCTTTCTTT; CDR3aa: CASSSNSRGQMNTEAFF
abundance: once; d_gene: TRBD1; j_gene: TRBJ1-5; v_gene: TRBV6-5; CDR3nt: TGTGCCAGCAGTACAGGGGGCCGGGGTCAGCCCCAGCATTTT; CDR3aa: CASSTGGRGQPQHF
abundance: -; d_gene: -; j_gene: TRBJ1-5; v_gene: TRBV19; CDR3nt: TGTGCCAGTAGTAGGATACCACAGGGTAAAGGGCATAGCAATCAGCCCCAGCATTTT; CDR3aa: CASSRIPQGKGHSNQPQHF
abundance: -; d_gene: TRBD1; j_gene: TRBJ2-1; v_gene: TRBV5-4; CDR3nt: TGTGCCAGCAGCTCCGGGACAGGGGGGTACAATGAGCAGTTCTTC; CDR3aa: CASSSGTGGYNEQFF
abundance: -; d_gene: -; j_gene: TRBJ2-3; v_gene: TRBV13; CDR3nt: TGTGCCAGCAGCTTAGACAGCACAGATACGCAGTATTTT; CDR3aa: CASSLDSTDTQYF
abundance: -; d_gene: -; j_gene: TRBJ2-1; v_gene: TRBV3-1/TRBV3-2; CDR3nt: TGTGCCAGCAGCCAAGATCAGGGAAGCAATGAGCAGTTCTTC; CDR3aa: CASSQDQGSNEQFF
abundance: -; d_gene: -; j_gene: TRBJ1-1; v_gene: TRBV6-2/TRBV6-3; CDR3nt: TGTGCCAGCAGTTACTCGGGAAGACGAAACACTGAAGCTTTCTTT; CDR3aa: CASSYSGRRNTEAFF
abundance: -; d_gene: -; j_gene: TRBJ1-5; v_gene: TRBV7-9; CDR3nt: TGTGCCAGCAGCCCCGACGGGTATAGCAATCAGCCCCAGCATTTT; CDR3aa: CASSPDGYSNQPQHF
abundance: once; d_gene: TRBD2; j_gene: TRBJ2-3; v_gene: TRBV7-2; CDR3nt: TGTGCCAGCACCTTCGGGGGGGTATCCACAGATACGCAGTATTTT; CDR3aa: CASTFGGVSTDTQYF
abundance: few; d_gene: -; j_gene: TRBJ1-1; v_gene: TRBV5-1; CDR3nt: TGCGCCAGCAGCTTGGCCGGGTGGAACACTGAAGCTTTCTTT; CDR3aa: CASSLAGWNTEAFF
abundance: -; d_gene: -; j_gene: TRBJ2-5; v_gene: TRBV7-9; CDR3nt: TGTGCCAGCGGTCTAGCCGATGAGACCCAGTACTTC; CDR3aa: CASGLADETQYF
abundance: -; d_gene: -; j_gene: TRBJ2-7; v_gene: TRBV6-2/TRBV6-3; CDR3nt: TGTGCCAGCAGCCTGACAGGTTTTATCTACGAGCAGTACTTC; CDR3aa: CASSLTGFIYEQYF
abundance: -; d_gene: -; j_gene: TRBJ1-6; v_gene: TRBV10-3; CDR3nt: TGTGCCATCGGACAGCGTGAGAATTCACCCCTCCACTTT; CDR3aa: CAIGQRENSPLHF
abundance: -; d_gene: -; j_gene: TRBJ2-7; v_gene: TRBV29-1; CDR3nt: TGCAGCGTTGAAGATAACCGCTCCTACGAGCAGTACTTC; CDR3aa: CSVEDNRSYEQYF
abundance: -; d_gene: -; j_gene: TRBJ2-3; v_gene: TRBV27; CDR3nt: TGTGCCAGCAGTTTTGAGCGACCTTTCACAGATACGCAGTATTTT; CDR3aa: CASSFERPFTDTQYF
abundance: -; d_gene: -; j_gene: TRBJ2-3; v_gene: TRBV6-1; CDR3nt: TGTGCCAGCAGTGACGGTCCAGAGGGCACAGATACGCAGTATTTT; CDR3aa: CASSDGPEGTDTQYF
abundance: -; d_gene: TRBD2; j_gene: TRBJ2-7; v_gene: TRBV11-2; CDR3nt: TGTGCCAGCAGCTTAGTAGGGTTTAGCGGGCCGAATACCTACGAGCAGTACTTC; CDR3aa: CASSLVGFSGPNTYEQYF
abundance: -; d_gene: -; j_gene: TRBJ1-5; v_gene: TRBV27; CDR3nt: TGTGCCAGCAGTTTAGTGGGGAGCAATCAGCCCCAGCATTTT; CDR3aa: CASSLVGSNQPQHF
abundance: -; d_gene: TRBD1; j_gene: TRBJ2-7; v_gene: TRBV7-2; CDR3nt: TGTGCCAGCAGCCCTAGCCGGACAGGGTCCCACGAGCAGTACTTC; CDR3aa: CASSPSRTGSHEQYF
abundance: -; d_gene: TRBD2; j_gene: TRBJ2-1; v_gene: TRBV5-4; CDR3nt: TGTGCCAGCAGCTTGGCGGGTAGCGGGAGGGCTCAAGATGAGCAGTTCTTC; CDR3aa: CASSLAGSGRAQDEQFF
abundance: -; d_gene: -; j_gene: TRBJ1-4; v_gene: TRBV5-5; CDR3nt: TGTGCCAGCAGCTTGGGCCTAGGGCAGGAAAAACTGTTTTTT; CDR3aa: CASSLGLGQEKLFF
abundance: -; d_gene: -; j_gene: TRBJ2-7; v_gene: TRBV7-2; CDR3nt: TGTGCCAGCAGCTTAGTCAGTTCCTACGAGCAGTACTTC; CDR3aa: CASSLVSSYEQYF
abundance: -; d_gene: -; j_gene: TRBJ2-7; v_gene: TRBV20-1; CDR3nt: TGCAGTGCTAGTTTCCCGGTAGGGACATACGAGCAGTACTTC; CDR3aa: CSASFPVGTYEQYF
abundance: -; d_gene: -; j_gene: TRBJ2-1; v_gene: TRBV3-1/TRBV3-2; CDR3nt: TGTGCCAGCAGCCAAGATAGCGGTCAGTTCTTC; CDR3aa: CASSQDSGQFF
abundance: -; d_gene: TRBD2; j_gene: TRBJ2-7; v_gene: TRBV5-8; CDR3nt: TGTGCCAGCAGCGTGGGACTAGCGGAAGGCTACGAGCAGTACTTC; CDR3aa: CASSVGLAEGYEQYF
abundance: -; d_gene: -; j_gene: TRBJ1-1; v_gene: TRBV19; CDR3nt: TGTGCCAGTAGCGAGGACGGTAACACTGAAGCTTTCTTT; CDR3aa: CASSEDGNTEAFF